One and the same sample provided the 3 T cell receptor beta chains below, sequenced in a study of Graves' ophthalmopathy and Graves' hyperthyroidism. Amplification from RNA transcripts yielded the TCR beta CDR3 regions. A first-round RT-PCR used HTBI primers, followed by a second-round multiplex PCR. TCRdb ran MiXCR on the multiplex PCR reads and lists one entry per CDR3 protein. The sample yields roughly 700,000 distinct CDR3 sequences, 35% to 50% seen once. The source material was peripheral blood. The receptors come from an adult man with Graves' ophthalmopathy.

The rearrangement joins TRBV25-1 to TRBJ1-4, with D tentatively TRBD1 (5 bases). This CDR3 has 15 amino acids. CDR1 and CDR2 from the germline V gene are MGHDK and SYGVNS. The ends were cut back, 5 bases at V and 4 bases at J, with 14 bases in the middle. The CDR3 nucleotides read TGTGCCAGCAGTCCCTCGGGACGGCTTAATGAAAAACTGTTTTTT. Protein sequence: CASSPSGRLNEKLFF.

About this clonotype itself: Compared with germline, one end of the junction differs, possibly owing to a read error. This sequence joins TRBV10-3 and TRBJ1-1, with D uncertain. The CDR3 runs to 13 residues. The germline gives CDR1 ENHRY, CDR2 SYGVKD. CDR3 region: CATSEEDKTEAFF. CDR3 sequence (DNA): TGTGCCACCAGTGAGGAAGACAAGACTGAGGCTTTCTTT.

The table lists this clonotype with many counts. CDR3 sequence reads: CASSLGLAAGGTEAFF. The CDR3 nucleotides are TGTGCCAGCAGCTTAGGTCTGGCAGCCGGGGGGACTGAAGCTTTCTTT. This rearrangement joins TRBV7-8 to TRBJ1-1; D may be TRBD1 (5 bases). Germline assignment: CDR1 SGHVS and CDR2 FQNEAQ. CDR3 length: 16 residues. V shed 1 base and J shed 5 bases, with 17 bases lying between them.